This T cell receptor beta chain was documented in a study of blood T cells in healthy people across ages. Notes on the study in general: The CMV status of each donor remained undetermined, and this could have confounded shifts in expanded clonotypes.

This clonotype was seen ten or more times. Its target is not known. Germline V lookup: CDR1 MGHRA, CDR2 YSYEKL. The CDR3 has 17 amino acids. Trimming cost V 1 base and J 6 bases, with 19 bases left between them. The use of a sample-barcoded 5' primer and a J-beta primer mix characterized a second PCR of about 7 to 12 cycles. TCRdb used MiXCR to reprocess the 5' RACE reads, holding one entry per CDR3 protein. The data show some 900,000 distinct CDR3 sequences, under 50% seen once. This chain connects TRBV4-1 to TRBJ2-1; the D gene is possibly TRBD1 (6 bases). The sample comprised blood. This clonotype was obtained from a man aged 25 to 45 in good health. The CDR3 spells CASSQGGLRTVINEQFF. The CDR3 DNA is TGCGCCAGCAGCCAAGGAGGGCTTCGGACAGTCATCAATGAGCAGTTCTTC.